This T cell receptor beta chain was identified in a study of regulatory T cells in long-lasting Graves disease (TCRdb year 2021). A note on the overall study: Newly diagnosed Graves' disease patients had taken antithyroid drugs for less than 3 months. Patients with persistent Graves' disease were compared with patients with newly diagnosed Graves' disease using TCR sequencing and RNA sequencing of peripheral blood. The study was conducted in China and was registered as a clinical trial. A total of around 35 samples were covered by TCR sequencing, comprising some 13 persistent and 20 or so newly diagnosed Graves' disease patients. Points the paper makes about the study in general: Persistent Graves' disease patients showed lower TCR Shannon entropy and fewer highly expanded clones than newly diagnosed patients, suggesting clonal expansion. Persistent disease showed preferential use of TRBV28, TRBJ1-2 and TRBJ2-5, whereas newly diagnosed disease favored TRBV20-1 and TRBJ2-1. Patients with persistent disease shared more public clonotypes (fewer than 3,000) than newly diagnosed patients did (more than 900). Because the primary lesion, thyroid tissue, could not be accessed, the study looked at peripheral blood alone. Sequencing and analysis were limited to the TCR beta chain. The authors acknowledged the small sample size as a limitation that may reduce accuracy.

About this clonotype itself: Its antigen remains unidentified. No per-base quality is available; no much larger clone lies one base away.

Libraries were made using multiplex PCR. The data were produced on an Illumina HiSeq 4000. CDR3 regions were amplified by Arm-PCR with iRepertoire HTBI primers to construct TCR beta libraries. Gel purification was performed on PCR products prior to sequencing. Regarding the original processing steps: A total of 62 TRBV and under 15 TRBJ segments were identified across samples and were used for gene usage analysis of CDR3 amino acid clonotypes. Filtered high-quality paired reads were merged into contigs using COPE and FqMerger. BLAST was used to align contigs to IMGT TRBV, TRBD and TRBJ reference genes, with CDR3 defined following IMGT. Any clonotype with a frequency above 0.1% was counted as a highly expanded clone. Shannon entropy served as the measure of repertoire diversity, while the Gini coefficient captured V-J evenness. A clonotype found in more than one individual was treated as public. The public reads were run again by TCRdb, first through fastp at Q25 and then through MiXCR, and only productive beta chains were kept. One record per CDR3 amino acid sequence lists the most common genes and DNA. Here the V and J calls rest on TCRdb's processing, not on the authors' analysis. Here the sample has approximately 350,000 distinct CDR3 sequences; approximately 10% occur a single time. The ten largest clones add up to 15% to 20% of the sample.

The time point label corresponds to: newly diagnosed GD, antithyroid drugs for less than 3 months. For both TCR sequencing and RNA sequencing, RNA was extracted from PBMCs in TRIzol. The diagnosis of Graves' disease followed American Thyroid Association guidelines. Patients were recruited from an endocrinology department in Xi'an, China. Each patient gave approximately 10 milliliters of peripheral blood, collected in an EDTA anticoagulant tube. Ficoll Paque Plus density gradient separation was used to isolate PBMCs, and no further T cell sorting was done. An Agilent 2100 Bioanalyzer and agarose gel were used to check RNA quality, and a NanoDrop 2000 was used to measure RNA concentration. The trim is 5 bases for V and 5 bases for J, with a gap of 13 bases between the germline ends. From the cysteine up to the phenylalanine, the CDR3 has a length of 14 residues. The retained sequence is limited to the CDR3, 42 bases, with the frame set at the first base. CDR1 SGHTA and CDR2 FQGTGA were looked up in the germline V gene.

This sample also appeared in a second study, on T cells in Graves' hyperthyroidism and ophthalmopathy. From that second study: A patient counted as having stable Graves' hyperthyroidism if no progression to ophthalmopathy occurred over 18 months of follow-up. Hyperthyroidism patients were aged 18 to 65 years and newly diagnosed, with disease duration of less than 2 months. The study excluded patients with uncontrolled infections, other autoimmune diseases, pregnancy or lactation. Diagnoses were established on the basis of clinical symptoms, serum thyroxine and TRAb, thyroid ultrasound, and orbital computed tomography. A first-round RT-PCR of the TCR CDR3 used the HTBI primer set with the Qiagen OneStep RT-PCR kit. Most expanded thyroid clonotypes (frequency above 0.001) were also detected in blood, suggesting blood repertoires may reflect thyroid immune responses. Ophthalmopathy was separated from stable hyperthyroidism by a 13 V-J signature model, with 85% to 90% sensitivity and 81% to 82% specificity obtained in cross-validation and 80%/75% obtained in testing. In validation, progression to ophthalmopathy was predicted by the model with 65% to 71% sensitivity and around 76% specificity, a median of approximately 6.5 months before onset. A discovery cohort of around 100 patients, roughly 45 with Graves' ophthalmopathy and about 60 with stable Graves' hyperthyroidism, was used to find distinguishing TCR V-J signatures. An independent validation cohort of some 18 hyperthyroidism patients and over 15 patients who later progressed to ophthalmopathy tested prospective prediction of ophthalmopathy. For training and testing, the 100 or so patients in the discovery cohort were randomly divided in a 7:3 ratio. The study also compared thyroid tissue and blood T-cell repertoires from roughly 6 Graves' hyperthyroidism patients. Following sampling, methimazole starting at 30 mg daily was given to hyperthyroidism patients, and high-dose intravenous methylprednisolone was given to ophthalmopathy patients. The libraries were constructed in a second round of multiplex PCR and then size-selected and purified. The libraries were sequenced on an Illumina HiSeq2000 using paired-end 100 bp reads. SOAPnuke was used to process the raw data, throwing out any read that contained adapters or uncalled bases, had a mean Phred below 15, or lacked an exact constant-primer or identifier match. High-quality paired reads were merged using COPE v1.2.5, and each unique nucleotide sequence was defined as a clonotype. MiTCR v1.1 was used to align the clonotypes against IMGT TRBV, TRBD and TRBJ reference segments. The analysis included only V-J combinations with a frequency above 0.0001, which together covered more than 99% of the repertoires. The TCS score was defined as the ratio of F50 (clonal expansion) to E x V (chaos), calculated using BLOSUM62-based TCRdist between CDR3 peptides within each V-J. Welch's t-statistics and random forest reduced roughly 540 V-J features to 10 to 15, which were used in a naive Bayes classifier (R e1071). No statistical method was used to set the sample size in advance, and investigators knew the group allocation. According to the paper, TCR Vbeta CDR3 sequencing was carried out on 135 peripheral blood samples, which came from about 45 ophthalmopathy, fewer than 80 hyperthyroidism and approximately 17 progressor patients.

This receptor was obtained from a woman in her late teens or twenties with Graves disease. Donor details come from another sample of the same person, matched by shared clones. Rearrangement joined TRBV7-3 to TRBJ2-1; matching of 6 bases hints at TRBD1 as the D gene. Specimen: peripheral blood mononuclear cells (PBMCs), collected at new diagnosis, from a patient treated with antithyroid drugs. The CDR3 sequence is CASSVRTANNEQFF. The nucleotides read TGTGCCAGCAGCGTTCGGACAGCAAACAATGAGCAGTTCTTC. The CDR3, completed at both ends by the reference TRBV7-3 and TRBJ2-1 genes, gives the full variable domain GAGVSQTPSNKVTEKGKYVELRCDPISGHTALYWYRQSLGQGPEFLIYFQGTGAADDSGLPNDRFFAVRPEGSVSTLKIQRTERGDSAVYLCASSVRTANNEQFFGPGTRLTVL.